This TCR beta chain originates from a study of T-cell reconstitution after alpha-beta-depleted transplantation in children. Findings and limits, study-wide: Newly produced T cells mostly accounted for T-cell counts and diversity one year post-transplant. Recipient T cells and thymic progenitors that survived gave rise to the high TCRbeta diversity observed at day 60 in some patients.

This clonotype has a handful of counts. Its antigen is as yet unknown. This CDR3 region has 15 residues. Germline lookup yields CDR1 DFQATT and CDR2 SNEGSKA (reference sequence). V was clipped by 3 bases and J by 1 base, with 16 bases between them. Molecular barcoding with unique molecular identifiers was used for the TCRbeta library. TCRdb re-called the PCR reads with MiXCR, one entry per CDR3 protein. This table holds 500,000 to 750,000 distinct CDR3 sequences, under 15% found once. This clonotype was sampled from a male patient aged 10 to 17 who had a stem cell transplant for acute myeloid leukemia, so the T cells may come from the graft donor. The sequencing used PBMCs, mostly from graft donor cells, collected 360 days after TCRalphabeta/CD19-depleted stem cell transplant. The chain carries TRBV20-1 and TRBJ2-7; no reliable D call. CDR3 nucleotide sequence: TGCAGTGCTAGGCTCGATTCTAAGTGGTCCTACGAGCAGTACTTC. This codes for CSARLDSKWSYEQYF.